A selection of T cell receptor beta chains follows, all from one sample in a study of Ad26.COV2.S vaccination and SARS-CoV-2 variants. Assay: immunoSEQ multiplex PCR; the TCRdb copy retains only in-frame clones and omits some. The data hold fewer than 400,000 clones, with roughly 90% observed a single time. The sample here was peripheral blood, taken in a trial of Ad26.COV2.S vaccine versus placebo. The receptors here all came from a person between 18 and 59 years old who received the Ad26.COV2.S COVID-19 vaccine or a placebo. The CDR3 runs from the conserved cysteine through the conserved F or W. A D gene is named only where the DNA matches it firmly. Size is omitted from some rows. Given values are once, few, many or a class for expanded clones.

j_call: TRBJ1-2
d_call: .
clone_size: .
v_call: TRBV7-2
cdr3_aa: CASSLATALVYGYTF
cdr3_nt: TGTGCCAGCAGCTTAGCCACAGCATTAGTTTATGGCTACACCTTC

j_call: TRBJ2-2
d_call: TRBD1
clone_size: .
v_call: TRBV15
cdr3_aa: CATSRRTGVNTGELFF
cdr3_nt: TGTGCCACCAGCAGAAGGACAGGGGTGAACACCGGGGAGCTGTTTTTT

j_call: TRBJ2-7
d_call: TRBD1
clone_size: .
v_call: TRBV2
cdr3_aa: CASSFQMTGSEQYF
cdr3_nt: TGTGCCAGCAGTTTTCAAATGACAGGGTCCGAGCAGTACTTC

j_call: TRBJ2-5
d_call: .
clone_size: .
v_call: TRBV3-1/TRBV3-2
cdr3_aa: CASSPQSRRVPLGETQYF
cdr3_nt: TGTGCCAGCAGTCCCCAAAGCAGGCGGGTACCCCTGGGGGAGACCCAGTACTTC

j_call: TRBJ2-3
d_call: .
clone_size: .
v_call: TRBV7-9
cdr3_aa: CASSYGDTQYF
cdr3_nt: TGTGCCAGCAGCTATGGGGATACGCAGTATTTT

j_call: TRBJ2-3
d_call: .
clone_size: .
v_call: TRBV5-4
cdr3_aa: CASSLEWEDTQYF
cdr3_nt: TGTGCCAGCAGCTTAGAGTGGGAAGATACGCAGTATTTT

j_call: TRBJ1-1
d_call: .
clone_size: .
v_call: TRBV11-3
cdr3_aa: CASSPRTKNTEAFF
cdr3_nt: TGTGCCAGCAGCCCCCGAACCAAGAACACTGAAGCTTTCTTT

j_call: TRBJ2-7
d_call: .
clone_size: .
v_call: TRBV24-1
cdr3_aa: CALPGLERRYEQYF
cdr3_nt: TGTGCTCTCCCGGGTTTAGAGCGAAGATACGAGCAGTACTTC

j_call: TRBJ1-1
d_call: .
clone_size: .
v_call: TRBV10-2
cdr3_aa: CASSEKGRGEAFF
cdr3_nt: TGCGCCAGCAGTGAAAAGGGCAGAGGGGAAGCTTTCTTT

j_call: TRBJ2-5
d_call: TRBD2
clone_size: .
v_call: TRBV7-2
cdr3_aa: CASSSLAGVFSGETQYF
cdr3_nt: TGTGCCAGCAGCTCCCTAGCGGGAGTGTTTTCTGGAGAGACCCAGTACTTC

j_call: TRBJ1-6
d_call: .
clone_size: few
v_call: TRBV11-2
cdr3_aa: CASSLAGSENSPLHF
cdr3_nt: TGTGCCAGCAGCTTAGCAGGGTCTGAGAATTCACCCCTCCACTTT

j_call: TRBJ2-3
d_call: .
clone_size: .
v_call: TRBV1
cdr3_aa: CTSSQDANLAWHTQYF
cdr3_nt: TGCACCAGCAGCCAAGATGCCAACCTAGCTTGGCATACGCAGTATTTT